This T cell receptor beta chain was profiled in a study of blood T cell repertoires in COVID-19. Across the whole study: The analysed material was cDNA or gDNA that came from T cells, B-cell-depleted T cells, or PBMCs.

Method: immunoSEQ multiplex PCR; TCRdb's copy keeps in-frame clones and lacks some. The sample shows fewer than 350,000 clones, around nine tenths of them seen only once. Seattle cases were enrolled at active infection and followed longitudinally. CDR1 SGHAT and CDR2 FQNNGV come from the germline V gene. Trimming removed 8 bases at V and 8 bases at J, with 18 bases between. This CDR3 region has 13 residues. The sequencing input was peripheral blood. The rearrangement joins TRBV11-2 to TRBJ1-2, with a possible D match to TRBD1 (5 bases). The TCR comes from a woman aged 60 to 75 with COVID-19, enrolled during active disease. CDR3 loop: CASGPQAKRGYTF. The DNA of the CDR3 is TGTGCCAGCGGCCCACAGGCAAAACGGGGCTACACCTTC.